The source of this TCR beta chain is a study of regulatory T cells in long-lasting Graves disease. Study conclusions and caveats: Persistent-disease Graves' patients showed less TCR diversity than new cases. There were preferences for TRBV28, TRBJ1-2 and TRBJ2-5 in persistent disease.

The authors built TCR beta libraries using iRepertoire HTBI primers and Arm-PCR of CDR3 regions. TCRdb recomputed calls from the multiplex PCR reads with MiXCR, one row per CDR3 protein. The sample yields some 230,000 distinct CDR3 sequences, around 20% seen once. This clonotype was detected ten times or more. Its antigen remains unidentified. The germline gene is not matched at one end of the junction; a read error may be the cause. Germline CDR1 is GTSNPN and CDR2 is SVGIG (reference sequence). This CDR3 is built from 15 residues. Specified time point: newly diagnosed GD, antithyroid drugs for less than 3 months. Generation of the TCR library employed RNA extracted from PBMCs.

Sequencing used peripheral blood mononuclear cells (PBMCs), obtained at new diagnosis, from a patient treated with antithyroid drugs. The chain uses TRBV30 and TRBJ1-2; 7 bases map to TRBD1. The receptor was derived from a female donor with Graves disease. In nucleotides, the CDR3 is TGTGCCTGGAGGGCCCCGGGGACAGTAAGCTATGGCCACACCTTC. It translates to CAWRAPGTVSYGHTF.